These 14 T cell receptor beta chains were all obtained from the same sample, sequenced in a study of regulatory T cells in long-lasting Graves disease. To make TCR beta libraries, researchers used iRepertoire HTBI primers and Arm-PCR of CDR3 regions. TCRdb itself ran the multiplex PCR reads through MiXCR, one entry per CDR3 protein. The data show about 400,000 distinct CDR3 sequences, with about a sixth seen just once and around a fifth held by the top ten. Regarding time point: newly diagnosed GD, antithyroid drugs for less than 3 months. Extracted RNA from PBMCs served as the source of the TCR library. Sequenced here: peripheral blood mononuclear cells (PBMCs), sampled at new diagnosis, from a patient treated with antithyroid drugs. All receptors come from a female donor with Graves disease.

This clonotype has ten or more counts. The rearrangement uses TRBV6-1 and TRBJ1-5; 7 nucleotides align to TRBD1. Per germline, CDR1 MNHNS and CDR2 SASEGT. The ends lost 3 bases at V and 3 bases at J; junction bases unmatched: 5. The CDR3 has 15 amino acids. The CDR3 region has the DNA TGTGCCAGCAGTGAGCCCGGGACAGTCAATCAGCCCCAGCATTTT. Amino acids: CASSEPGTVNQPQHF.

In its sample, this clonotype was seen many times. This rearrangement joins TRBV3-1 to TRBJ1-1, with D possibly TRBD1 on 5 matching bases. Germline assignment: CDR1 LGHDT and CDR2 YNNKEL (reference sequence). The CDR3 covers 15 residues. The V and J ends lost 4 bases and 4 bases respectively, with 16 bases between them. CDR3 in DNA: TGTGCCAGCAGCCTGAGGTTAGCGGGGGGCACTGAAGCTTTCTTT. It codes for CASSLRLAGGTEAFF.

There are many counts of this clonotype. The chain couples TRBV10-3 to TRBJ2-1; 8 bases line up with TRBD2. This CDR3 spans 14 amino acids. Germline CDR1 reads ENHRY; CDR2 reads SYGVKD. V was clipped by 2 bases and J by 12 bases; unmatched bases: 9. The CDR3 is CAISERRGAEGQFF. The CDR3 DNA follows: TGTGCCATCAGTGAGCGGCGGGGGGCGGAGGGGCAGTTCTTC.

In its sample, this clonotype was seen many times. The chain has TRBV5-5 and TRBJ1-2, with D possibly being TRBD1 (5 bases). In germline, CDR1 is SGHKS, CDR2 YYEKEE (reference sequence). The CDR3 length is 15 residues. V shed 4 bases and J shed 4 bases, with 17 bases lying between them. CDR3 bases: TGTGCCAGCAGCCAATCGGGGCAGGTCCTCTATGGCTACACCTTC. Translated: CASSQSGQVLYGYTF. Full variable domain (missing parts from reference TRBV5-5 and TRBJ1-2): DAGVTQSPTHLIKTRGQQVTLRCSPISGHKSVSWYQQVLGQGPQFIFQYYEKEERGRGNFPDRFSARQFPNYSSELNVNALLLGDSALYLCASSQSGQVLYGYTFGSGTRLTVV.

The sample holds many counts of this clonotype. The chain couples TRBV7-2 to TRBJ2-7; TRBD2 agrees at 11 bases. The CDR3 runs to 18 residues. CDR1 is SGHTA, CDR2 FQGNSA, per germline. Unmatched junction bases numbered 14, after V lost 5 bases and J lost 2 bases. CDR3 nucleotide sequence: TGTGCCAGCAGCCCCTGGATGCCGGGACTAGCGGTTACCTACGAGCAGTACTTC. Translation: CASSPWMPGLAVTYEQYF.

There are a few counts of this clonotype. The genes are TRBV19 and TRBJ2-7; D is uncertain. The CDR3 is 14 residues long. CDR1 is LNHDA and CDR2 is SQIVND in the germline V gene (reference sequence). The V and J ends lost 5 bases and 3 bases respectively, with 14 bases between them. The CDR3 spells CASSDPRRRYEQYF. CDR3 in DNA: TGTGCCAGTAGTGACCCGCGCCGGCGCTACGAGCAGTACTTC. Supplemented by reference TRBV19 and TRBJ2-7, the full variable domain reads DGGITQSPKYLFRKEGQNVTLSCEQNLNHDAMYWYRQDPGQGLRLIYYSQIVNDFQKGDIAEGYSVSREKKESFPLTVTSAQKNPTAFYLCASSDPRRRYEQYFGPGTRLTVT.

This clonotype was observed at least ten times. The chain employs TRBV7-3 and TRBJ1-4; D is uncertain. The germline V gene encodes CDR1 SGHTA and CDR2 FQGTGA. Trimming removed 2 bases from V and 6 bases from J, with 19 bases in between. This CDR3 contains 17 residues. This CDR3 is CASSLAVASDRDEKLFF. Here the CDR3 DNA reads TGTGCCAGCAGCTTAGCTGTGGCAAGCGATCGAGATGAAAAACTGTTTTTT.

This clonotype was detected only a few times. CDR3 loop: CASSPADEQYF. The CDR3 DNA reads as TGTGCCAGCAGCCCGGCGGATGAGCAGTACTTC. The chain links TRBV7-9 to TRBJ2-7; no definite D call. The germline V and J ends were trimmed by 5 bases and 7 bases, with 9 bases remaining between them. The length of the CDR3 is 11 residues. Germline loops: CDR1 SEHNR, CDR2 FQNEAQ (reference sequence).

The V gene is TRBV20-1, the J gene TRBJ1-2; D remains unclear. CDR3 length equals 14 residues. The germline CDR1 and CDR2 sequences are DFQATT and SNEGSKA (reference sequence). Trimming stripped 0 bases from V and 4 bases from J, with 12 bases between. The CDR3 DNA follows: TGCAGTGCTAGAGATCCCCGGCTCCTCTATGGCTACACCTTC. Its translation is CSARDPRLLYGYTF.

This clonotype was detected many times. The rearrangement joins TRBV7-2 to TRBJ1-3; D is unclear. The CDR3 totals 17 residues. V shed 3 bases and J shed 0 bases, with 15 bases lying between them. CDR1 and CDR2 (germline): SGHTA, FQGNSA. The CDR3 DNA reads TGTGCCAGCAGCTTCGAGTACGGCGCCCTCTCTGGAAACACCATATATTTT. Encoded protein: CASSFEYGALSGNTIYF.

This clonotype has ten or more counts. The chain carries TRBV9 and TRBJ1-4, with 7 bases matching TRBD1. After removal of 0 bases from V and 4 bases from J, the junction contained 3 bases not matched to a gene. The CDR3 has 15 amino acids. Germline CDR1 and CDR2: SGDLS and YYNGEE. CDR3 region: CASSVGGQLNEKLFF. In DNA form, the CDR3 reads TGTGCCAGCAGCGTAGGGGGACAGCTTAATGAAAAACTGTTTTTT.

This clonotype was counted many times. The chain recombines TRBV3-1 with TRBJ2-1; D ambiguous. CDR1 and CDR2 (germline): LGHDT, YNNKEL (reference sequence). V shed 7 bases and J shed 0 bases, with 16 bases lying between them. CDR3 length equals 16 residues. The CDR3 DNA sequence: TGTGCCAGCACCCCGCTGGGAACAAGCTCCTACAATGAGCAGTTCTTC. This codes for CASTPLGTSSYNEQFF.

The V gene is TRBV14, the J gene TRBJ2-7, with 7 positions matching TRBD1. The trim removed 1 base at V and 6 bases at J, leaving 3 bases unmatched. CDR1 and CDR2 (germline): SGHDN, FVKESK. This CDR3 contains 13 residues. In DNA form, the CDR3 reads TGTGCCAGCAGCCAAGGTACAGGGGTCGAGCAGTACTTC. This sequence encodes CASSQGTGVEQYF.

The table lists this clonotype with a count of one. The chain couples TRBV18 to TRBJ2-7; perhaps TRBD2 as D (6 bases). Germline CDR1 is KGHSH and CDR2 is LQKENI. This CDR3 is 15 amino acids long. The V gene lost 2 bases and the J gene lost 0 bases, with 11 bases spanning the gap. The CDR3 region has the DNA TGTGCCAGCTCACCAGCTAGCGACCCCTCCTACGAGCAGTACTTC. It is translated as CASSPASDPSYEQYF.